The T cell receptor (beta chain) described here comes from a study of cytomegalovirus exposure and HLA in healthy donors. This CDR3 region has 13 residues. Researchers ran the PCR with 60 Vbeta and 13 Jbeta primers. Data came from immunoSEQ multiplex PCR; TCRdb stores just in-frame clones and leaves some out. The sample shows more than 150,000 clones, around 83% of them seen only once. Specimen: PBMCs. The chain combines TRBV21-1 with TRBJ2-3; the D call TRBD2 from the table was never checked on the DNA. TRBV21-1 is shown as a pseudogene. This receptor was identified in a man in his forties or fifties in good health and CMV-seronegative. The CDR3: CASSGLAGPGRYF. DNA for the CDR3: TGTGCCAGCAGTGGACTAGCGGGCCCAGGTCGGTATTTT.